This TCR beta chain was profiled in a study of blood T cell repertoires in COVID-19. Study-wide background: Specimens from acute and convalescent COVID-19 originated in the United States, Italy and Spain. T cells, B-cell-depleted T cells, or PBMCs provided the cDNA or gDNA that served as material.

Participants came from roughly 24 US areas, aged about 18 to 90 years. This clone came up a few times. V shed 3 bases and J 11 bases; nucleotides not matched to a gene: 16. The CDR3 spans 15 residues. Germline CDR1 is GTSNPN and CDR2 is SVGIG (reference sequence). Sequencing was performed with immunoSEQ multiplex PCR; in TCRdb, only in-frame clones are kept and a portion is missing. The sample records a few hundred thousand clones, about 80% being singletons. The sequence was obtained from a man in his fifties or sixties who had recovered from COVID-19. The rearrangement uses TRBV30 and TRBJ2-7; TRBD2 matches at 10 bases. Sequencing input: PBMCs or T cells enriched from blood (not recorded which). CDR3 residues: CAWSELGLAGAREYF. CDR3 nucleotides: TGTGCCTGGAGCGAACTCGGGCTAGCGGGGGCAAGGGAGTACTTC.